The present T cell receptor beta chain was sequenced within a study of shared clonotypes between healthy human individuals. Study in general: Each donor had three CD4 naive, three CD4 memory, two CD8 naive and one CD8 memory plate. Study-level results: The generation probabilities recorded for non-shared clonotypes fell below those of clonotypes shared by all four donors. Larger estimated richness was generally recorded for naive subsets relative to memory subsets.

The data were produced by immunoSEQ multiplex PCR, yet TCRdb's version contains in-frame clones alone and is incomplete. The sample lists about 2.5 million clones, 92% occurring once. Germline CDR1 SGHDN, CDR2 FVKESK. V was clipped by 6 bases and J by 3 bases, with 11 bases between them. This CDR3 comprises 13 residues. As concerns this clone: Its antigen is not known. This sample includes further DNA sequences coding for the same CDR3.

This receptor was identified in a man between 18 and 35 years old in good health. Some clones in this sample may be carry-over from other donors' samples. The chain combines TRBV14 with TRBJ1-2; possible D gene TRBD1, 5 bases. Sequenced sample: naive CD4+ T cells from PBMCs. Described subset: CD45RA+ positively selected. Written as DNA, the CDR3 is TGTGCCAGCAGTCAGGGACGCTACTATGGCTACACCTTC. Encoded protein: CASSQGRYYGYTF.